This T cell receptor beta chain appears in the sequencing data of a study of human T cells and chemical hapten exposure. In TCRdb, the RACE reads were re-called with MiXCR into one record per CDR3 protein. The sample holds roughly 380,000 distinct CDR3 sequences, approximately 5.1% seen once. This CDR3 spans 16 amino acids. With 5 bases removed from V and 8 bases from J, the gap between germline ends came to 21 bases. Stated time point: pre-sensitization, week 0. Treatment in this sample: therapeutic diphenylcyclopropenone sensitization with weekly scalp DPC. This chain connects TRBV12-3 or TRBV12-4 to TRBJ1-4, with a tentative D call TRBD1 (6 bases). The sample here was whole blood, taken in connection with sensitization to the hapten diphenylcyclopropenone (DPC). The sequence was obtained from a woman aged 45-65 years with alopecia areata. Some clones in this sample may be carry-over from other donors' samples. CDR3 nucleotide sequence: TGTGCCAGCAGTCCGGCCAGGGGCAATGTACGCGAAAAACTGTTTTTT. Its translation is CASSPARGNVREKLFF.